This T cell receptor beta chain was found in a study of T cell responses to AZD1222 COVID-19 vaccine. Overall study results and limits: The peak T cell response came first, and repertoires were sampled only after it. With two AZD1222 doses given, Spike-specific TCR breadth and depth both rose. The study found vaccine-associated CD4 TCRs spanning spike, dominant at 160-218 and 743-854. The sample set comprised mostly white British donors with more females, and clonal diversity was possibly underestimated.

The table came from immunoSEQ multiplex PCR; TCRdb's copy has only in-frame clones and leaves some out. The sample carries 150,000 to 200,000 clones, roughly 94% recorded once. The CDR3 consists of 13 residues. Trimming left V 6 bases short and J 8 bases short, with 11 bases between. Germline CDR1 reads LGHDT; CDR2 reads YNNKEL (reference sequence). A remark on this clone: Its antigen is unidentified.

Sample: peripheral blood, taken on day 0 of AZD1222 vaccination. The sequence derives from an adult in good health. This chain uses TRBV3-1 (or the pseudogene TRBV3-2) with TRBJ1-6; TRBD1 might be the D (5 bases). The CDR3: CASRQVGDSPLHF. DNA for the CDR3: TGTGCCAGCAGACAGGTTGGGGATTCACCCCTCCACTTT.